The source of this T cell receptor (beta chain) is a study of OX40 agonist ivuxolimab in advanced cancers. Using immunoSEQ multiplex PCR, the repertoire was profiled, and TCRdb retains in-frame clones only, with some absent. The data hold nearly 35,000 clones, with about 90% observed a single time. CDR1 and CDR2 (germline): MNHEY, SMNVEV (reference sequence). V lost 2 bases to trimming and J lost 5 bases, with 19 bases between them. CDR3 size: 17 residues. The source material was CD4+ or CD8+ T cells sorted from blood, sampled in a trial of the OX40 agonist ivuxolimab. The chain employs TRBV27 and TRBJ2-1, with D possibly matching TRBD2 (5 bases). The clonotype comes from an adult with an advanced solid tumor such as melanoma, head and neck, liver or kidney cancer. DNA of the CDR3: TGTGCCAGCAGTTTAACCTCACGGGGTTGGGGAGACAATGAGCAGTTCTTC. This codes for CASSLTSRGWGDNEQFF.